This TCR beta chain is from a study of shared T cell receptors in the human thymus. The method was immunoSEQ multiplex PCR; TCRdb's version includes in-frame clones alone and lacks a portion of them. Among hundreds of thousands of clones, around 87% were seen once, and the ten largest hold 0.008% to 0.011%. Trimming removed 5 bases from V and 1 base from J, with 9 bases in between. The V gene's germline CDR1 is MNHNS and CDR2 SASEGT. The CDR3 covers 14 residues. The data were also submitted as part of a second study, on human thymus T cells. That study reports: Obtained as resections during corrective heart surgery, the thymus tissue was then studied.

The V gene is TRBV6-1, the J gene TRBJ1-5; D is uncertain. The receptor was derived from a boy under two years old with a congenital heart defect. Sequencing input: thymocytes. The CDR3: CASSPRRSNQPQHF. In nucleotides, the CDR3 is TGTGCCAGCAGTCCTCGGAGGAGCAATCAGCCCCAGCATTTT.